Presented here are 2 T cell receptor beta chains from one specimen sequenced in a study of T cells in Graves' hyperthyroidism and ophthalmopathy. Amplification targeted TCR beta CDR3 regions from RNA transcripts. The HTBI primer set was used in a first-round RT-PCR of the TCR CDR3. TCRdb redid the calling of the multiplex PCR reads with MiXCR, one entry per CDR3 protein. The repertoire has over 300,000 distinct CDR3 sequences, roughly 13% of them found once; the top ten carry more than 9.5%. Sequenced: blood. Source of these receptors: a woman aged 60-75 years with Graves' hyperthyroidism.

This clonotype showed up many times. The chain is built from TRBV2 and TRBJ2-5, with a weak D call TRBD2 (5 bases). The V gene lost 4 bases and the J gene lost 3 bases, with 9 bases spanning the gap. The CDR3 sequence is 13 residues long. Germline V CDR1 and CDR2: SNHLY, FYNNEI. Written as DNA, the CDR3 is TGTGCCAGCAGTGCCCTGACTAAAGAGACCCAGTACTTC. The encoded protein is CASSALTKETQYF.

This clonotype appeared many times. The J gene is TRBJ1-1, the V gene TRBV20-1, with 7 positions matching TRBD1. Germline values: CDR1 DFQATT, CDR2 SNEGSKA (reference sequence). The CDR3 extends over 15 amino acids. With V trimmed by 3 bases and J by 0 bases, 7 bases remained unmatched. This CDR3 is CSARVSGTVNTEAFF. The CDR3 DNA sequence: TGCAGTGCTAGGGTCTCCGGGACAGTGAACACTGAAGCTTTCTTT.